This T cell receptor (beta chain) derives from a study of blood T cell repertoires in COVID-19. Participants were aged about 18 to 90 years, lived in roughly 25 US areas, and enrolled virtually. Allocation to cohorts depended on clinical history reported by the participants. V lost 1 base, J lost 5 bases, and 9 bases stayed unmatched. Germline loops: CDR1 KGHDR, CDR2 SFDVKD. This CDR3 has 17 amino acids. Authors' analysis steps: Amplification with reference gene primers provided the estimates of nucleated cell counts. Sequencing was performed with immunoSEQ multiplex PCR; in TCRdb, only in-frame clones are kept and a portion is missing. That table is the source of V, J and clone size, and D and trimming were worked out from the DNA. The data show 430,000 or so clones, with about 88% seen just once and 1.2% to 1.5% held by the top ten.

V is TRBV24-1 and J is TRBJ2-1, with 8 bases matching TRBD2. Input material: PBMCs or T cells enriched from blood (not recorded which). The sequence came from a woman under 30 who had been exposed to COVID-19. CDR3 sequence (DNA): TGTGCCACCAGTGATTTTGAAAGCGGGAGTGCGGACAATGAGCAGTTCTTC. It encodes CATSDFESGSADNEQFF.